Sequencing of this T cell receptor beta chain was carried out in a study of shared clonotypes between healthy human individuals. In the study overall: Plates per donor: three CD4 naive, three CD4 memory, two CD8 naive, one CD8 memory.

Worth noting for this clone: Its antigen is not identified.

Data came from immunoSEQ multiplex PCR; TCRdb stores just in-frame clones and leaves some out. Here the sample spans about 2.1 million clones, around 93% being singletons. Positively selected for CCR7, the CD45RO-negative cells used as naive CD8 cells excluded terminally differentiated effector memory CD45RA+ cells. Adult donors, all healthy and HIV-negative, had no recent acute infections or vaccinations. Within Nashville, Tennessee resided all donors, each a Caucasian adult. Findings and limits, study-wide: In contrast to clonotypes shared by all four donors, non-shared clonotypes had lower generation probabilities.

V lost 4 bases and J 4 bases, leaving 10 bases between the germline ends. CDR1 and CDR2 from the germline V gene are SQVTM and ANQGSEA. This CDR3 is 13 amino acids long. The sample was naive CD8+ T cells from PBMCs. The chain couples TRBV29-1 to TRBJ2-2; a possible D gene is TRBD1 (5 bases). This receptor was taken from a man between 18 and 35 years old in good health. Some clones in this sample may be carry-over from other donors' samples. CDR3 region: CSVGDRSTGELFF. The CDR3 region has the DNA TGCAGCGTTGGCGACAGAAGCACCGGGGAGCTGTTTTTT.